The 6 T cell receptor beta chains below come from one sample, sequenced in a study of cytomegalovirus exposure and HLA in healthy donors. With 60 Vbeta and 13 Jbeta primers, the PCR was carried out. Sequencing was performed with immunoSEQ multiplex PCR; in TCRdb, only in-frame clones are kept and a portion is missing. The data hold about 300,000 clones, with about nine tenths observed a single time. Sequenced: PBMCs. The receptor set was obtained from a man aged 40-50 years in good health and CMV-seropositive.

The rearrangement links TRBV2 to TRBJ2-3, with 8 nucleotides matching TRBD2. With V trimmed by 6 bases and J by 1 base, 9 bases remained unmatched. This CDR3 is 16 amino acids long. The germline V gene has CDR1 SNHLY and CDR2 FYNNEI. The CDR3, as DNA: TGTGCCAGCAGGGTAGAACTAGCGGCGGGCACAGATACGCAGTATTTT. This translates into CASRVELAAGTDTQYF.

The chain couples TRBV7-8 to TRBJ2-7; 7 positions agree with TRBD2. This CDR3 has 17 amino acids. V shed 7 bases, J shed 0 bases, and the junction held 15 bases outside the gene matches. Germline V gene sequence: CDR1 SGHVS, CDR2 FQNEAQ. In nucleotides, the CDR3 is TGTGCCAGCACCAAAATCCTCAGCGGGGTAGACTCCTACGAGCAGTACTTC. The encoded protein is CASTKILSGVDSYEQYF. The complete variable domain, with remaining parts taken from reference TRBV7-8 and TRBJ2-7, reads GAGVSQSPRYKVAKRGQDVALRCDPISGHVSLFWYQQALGQGPEFLTYFQNEAQLDKSGLPSDRFFAERPEGSVSTLKIQRTQQEDSAVYLCASTKILSGVDSYEQYFGPGTRLTVT.

The chain has TRBV18 and TRBJ2-5; 11 nucleotides match TRBD1. The DNA end is a closer match to TRBJ2-7, so the J assignment may be wrong. The length of the CDR3 is 15 residues. Per the germline V gene, CDR1 is KGHSH and CDR2 is LQKENI. The CDR3 sequence is CASSDSRDRGYEQYF. The DNA of the CDR3 is TGTGCCAGCTCAGATTCCCGGGACAGGGGGTACGAGCAGTACTTC.

V and J are TRBV7-8 and TRBJ2-5; weak D call: TRBD2 (6 bases). The CDR3 runs 15 residues. Germline V gene sequence: CDR1 SGHVS, CDR2 FQNEAQ. The V end lost 6 bases, the J end lost 1 base, and 15 bases lay between the germline ends. The DNA of the CDR3 is TGTGCCAGCAGGTTAACTACTAGCCTCCAAGAGACCCAGTACTTC. Its protein product is CASRLTTSLQETQYF.

V gene TRBV6-6 combines with J gene TRBJ2-5; 11 bases map to TRBD1. Germline lookup yields CDR1 MNHNY and CDR2 SVGAGI (reference sequence). V trimming: 7 bases; J trimming: 5 bases; junction bases outside the gene matches: 6. The CDR3 contains 14 residues. The CDR3 is CASNGQGAWETQYF. DNA of the CDR3: TGTGCCAGCAACGGACAGGGGGCGTGGGAGACCCAGTACTTC.

This clone was found a few times. The V call is TRBV9, the J call TRBJ2-2; tentative D call: TRBD2 (6 bases). The CDR3 has 16 residues. The V gene lost 4 bases and the J gene lost 4 bases, with 17 bases spanning the gap. In germline, CDR1 is SGDLS, CDR2 YYNGEE. The CDR3 reads CASSRLTDYSTGELFF. CDR3 DNA: TGTGCCAGCAGCCGCCTGACGGACTACTCCACCGGGGAGCTGTTTTTT. Supplemented by reference TRBV9 and TRBJ2-2, the full variable domain reads DSGVTQTPKHLITATGQRVTLRCSPRSGDLSVYWYQQSLDQGLQFLIQYYNGEERAKGNILERFSAQQFPDLHSELNLSSLELGDSALYFCASSRLTDYSTGELFFGEGSRLTVL.